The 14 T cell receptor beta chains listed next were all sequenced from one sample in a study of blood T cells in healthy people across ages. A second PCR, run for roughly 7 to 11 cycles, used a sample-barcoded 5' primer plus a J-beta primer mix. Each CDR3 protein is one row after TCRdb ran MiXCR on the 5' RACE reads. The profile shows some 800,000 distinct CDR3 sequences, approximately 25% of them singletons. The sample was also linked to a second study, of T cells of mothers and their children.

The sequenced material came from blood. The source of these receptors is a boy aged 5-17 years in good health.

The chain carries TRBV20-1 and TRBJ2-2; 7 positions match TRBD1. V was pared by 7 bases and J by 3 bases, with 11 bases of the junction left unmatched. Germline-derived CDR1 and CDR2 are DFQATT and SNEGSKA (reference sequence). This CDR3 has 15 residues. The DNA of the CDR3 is TGCAGTGGAAGGAACACCGGGACAGACACCGGGGAGCTGTTTTTT. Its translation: CSGRNTGTDTGELFF.

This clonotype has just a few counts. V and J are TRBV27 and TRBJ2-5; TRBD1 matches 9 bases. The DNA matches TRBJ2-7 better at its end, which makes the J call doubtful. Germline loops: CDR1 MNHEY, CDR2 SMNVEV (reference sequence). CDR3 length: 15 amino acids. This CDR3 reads CASSPDRDRVHEQYF. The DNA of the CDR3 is TGTGCCAGCAGTCCCGACCGGGACAGGGTCCACGAGCAGTACTTC.

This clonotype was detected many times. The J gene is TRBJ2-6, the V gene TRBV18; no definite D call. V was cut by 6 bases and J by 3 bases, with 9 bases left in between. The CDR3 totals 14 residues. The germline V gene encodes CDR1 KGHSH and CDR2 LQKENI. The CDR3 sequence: CASSRSFGANVLTF. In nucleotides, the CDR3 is TGTGCCAGCTCCCGTTCTTTTGGGGCCAACGTCCTGACTTTC. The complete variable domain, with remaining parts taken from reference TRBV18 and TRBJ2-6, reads NAGVMQNPRHLVRRRGQEARLRCSPMKGHSHVYWYRQLPEEGLKFMVYLQKENIIDESGMPKERFSAEFPKEGPSILRIQQVVRGDSAAYFCASSRSFGANVLTFGAGSRLTVL.

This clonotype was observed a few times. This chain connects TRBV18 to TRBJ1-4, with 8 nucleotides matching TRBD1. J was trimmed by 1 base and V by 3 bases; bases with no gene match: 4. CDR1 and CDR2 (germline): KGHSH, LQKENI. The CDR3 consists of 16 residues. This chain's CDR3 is CASSPGQGGTNEKLFF. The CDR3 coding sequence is TGTGCCAGCTCACCCGGACAGGGAGGAACTAATGAAAAACTGTTTTTT.

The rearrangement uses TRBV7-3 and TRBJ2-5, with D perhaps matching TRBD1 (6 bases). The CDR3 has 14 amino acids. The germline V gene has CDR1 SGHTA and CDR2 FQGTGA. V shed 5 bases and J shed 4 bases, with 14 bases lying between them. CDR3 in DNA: TGTGCCAGCAGCCCAAACCCCAGGGGAGAGACCCAGTACTTC. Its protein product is CASSPNPRGETQYF.

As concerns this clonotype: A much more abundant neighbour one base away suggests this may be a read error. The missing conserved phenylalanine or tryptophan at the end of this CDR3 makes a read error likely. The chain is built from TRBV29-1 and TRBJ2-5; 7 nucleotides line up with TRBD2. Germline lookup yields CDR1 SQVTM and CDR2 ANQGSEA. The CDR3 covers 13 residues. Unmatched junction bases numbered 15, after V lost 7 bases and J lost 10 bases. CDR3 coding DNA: TGCAGCGGCTCTTCGGGGGGAGCAAGAGACCAGTACCTC. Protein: CSGSSGGARDQYL.

DNA of the CDR3: TGTGCCAGCAAGGGCAGGACCTCCGAGCAGTACTTC. Translated, it gives CASKGRTSEQYF. The chain combines TRBV25-1 with TRBJ2-7; D is uncertain. The germline V gene encodes CDR1 MGHDK and CDR2 SYGVNS. V was clipped by 7 bases and J by 6 bases, with 13 bases between them. There are 12 residues in the CDR3.

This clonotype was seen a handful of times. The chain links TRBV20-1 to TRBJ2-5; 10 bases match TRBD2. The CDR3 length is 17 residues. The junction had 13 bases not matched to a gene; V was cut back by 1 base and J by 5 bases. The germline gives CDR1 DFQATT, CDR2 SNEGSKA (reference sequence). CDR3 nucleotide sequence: TGCAGTGCTAGAGGGCTAGCGGGAGAGAGACGATGGGAGACCCAGTACTTC. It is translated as CSARGLAGERRWETQYF.

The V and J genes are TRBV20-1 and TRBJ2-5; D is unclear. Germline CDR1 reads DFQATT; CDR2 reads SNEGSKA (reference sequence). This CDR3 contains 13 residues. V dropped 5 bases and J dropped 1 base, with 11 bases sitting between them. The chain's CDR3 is CSAVSEFQETQYF. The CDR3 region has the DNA TGCAGTGCTGTATCAGAATTCCAAGAGACCCAGTACTTC.

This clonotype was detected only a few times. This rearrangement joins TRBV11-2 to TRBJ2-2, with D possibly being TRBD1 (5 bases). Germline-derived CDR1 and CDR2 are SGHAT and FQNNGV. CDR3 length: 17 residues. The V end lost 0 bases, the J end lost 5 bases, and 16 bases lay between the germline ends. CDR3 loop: CASSLDFVRARTGELFF. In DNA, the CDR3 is TGTGCCAGCAGCTTAGATTTCGTCAGGGCGAGAACCGGGGAGCTGTTTTTT.

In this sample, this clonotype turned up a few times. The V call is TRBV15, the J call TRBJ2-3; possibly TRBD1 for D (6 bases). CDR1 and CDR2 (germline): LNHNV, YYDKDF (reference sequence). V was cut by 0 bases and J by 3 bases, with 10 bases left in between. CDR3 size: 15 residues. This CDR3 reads CATSRDPQGTDTQYF. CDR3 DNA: TGTGCCACCAGCAGAGATCCCCAGGGGACAGATACGCAGTATTTT.

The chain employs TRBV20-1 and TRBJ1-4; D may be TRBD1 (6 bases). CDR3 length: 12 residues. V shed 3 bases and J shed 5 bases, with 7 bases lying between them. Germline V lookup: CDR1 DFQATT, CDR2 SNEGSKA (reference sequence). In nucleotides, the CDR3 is TGCAGTGCTAGTACAGGGAATGAAAAACTGTTTTTT. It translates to CSASTGNEKLFF.

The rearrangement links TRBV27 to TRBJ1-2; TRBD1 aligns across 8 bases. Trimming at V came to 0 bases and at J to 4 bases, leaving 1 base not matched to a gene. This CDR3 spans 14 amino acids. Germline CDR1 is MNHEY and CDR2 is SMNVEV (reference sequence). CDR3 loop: CASSLSGTGYGYTF. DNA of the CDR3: TGTGCCAGCAGTTTATCGGGGACAGGCTATGGCTACACCTTC.

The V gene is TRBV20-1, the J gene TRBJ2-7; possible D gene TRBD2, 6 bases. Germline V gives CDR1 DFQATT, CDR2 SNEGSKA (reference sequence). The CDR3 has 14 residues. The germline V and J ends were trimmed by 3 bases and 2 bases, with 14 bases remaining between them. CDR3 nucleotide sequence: TGCAGTGCTAGGGGCTGGGGGAGGACCTACGAGCAGTACTTC. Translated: CSARGWGRTYEQYF.